This T cell receptor (beta chain) originates from a study of long-term antiretroviral therapy in people with HIV (dated 2022 in TCRdb). In the study overall: The earliest samples were collected about a decade before the 2015 WHO recommendation for immediate ART, when ART was typically delayed until CD4 counts fell. Whether ART initiation and durable HIV suppression were associated with changes in peripheral blood TRB repertoire composition and diversity was tested in a retrospective serial study. A total of over 150 cryopreserved PBMC samples came from a few dozen adults with confirmed HIV infection and were collected serially over a mean of roughly 6 years (range 1-12). Of the roughly 30 participants with HIV, about a dozen were female. Test extractions of a monoclonal T-cell line alongside some 36 polyclonal samples showed no cross-contamination during QIAcube processing.

This clone has only one observation. Its antigen remains unidentified. Base qualities were left out, and no much larger clone turns up one base away. To be included, a participant needed at least one PBMC sample from before ART initiation plus at least two post-ART samples. All participants with HIV were treated in the United States of America. Cryopreserved samples of about 0.95-10 million PBMC were thawed and washed before DNA extraction. At the time of the earliest PBMC sample for each participant with HIV, ages ranged from about 23 to 60 years. PBMC samples from each participant spanned 1-4 timepoints before ART initiation and 2-8 timepoints after ART initiation, with a median of 7 samples. For every participant, serial HIV viral load, CD4+ T-cell count, ART history and demographic data were obtained. Using a Qiagen kit on a QIAcube, genomic DNA was extracted from unsorted PBMC, with samples processed in batches of 12.

The immunoSEQ hsTCRB v3.0 assay was used at survey level resolution for TRB variable region sequencing. The target sequencing depth for TRB was about 40,000-55,000 T-cell genomes per sample. An Illumina MiSeq with a v3 150-cycle kit was used to sequence the pooled TRB libraries. The paper's data handling went like this. Repertoire analysis ran in R within a reproducible Nextflow workflow covering QC, data transformation and analysis. LymphoSeq2, an R package for exploring AIRR-Seq data, was used to implement the custom analyses. A handful of samples yielding fewer than 5000 total TRB sequences were excluded, leaving 188 analyzed HIV repertoires. Among the 170 to 200 retained HIV repertoires, some 59 were collected before ART initiation and around 130 after ART initiation. Repertoires were downsampled to 5000 TRB nucleotide sequences, and summary statistics were averaged over 100 downsampling iterations. Only TRB sequences with CDR3 regions of at least seven amino acids were retained for analysis. Diversity was measured with a Shannon entropy-derived clonality score and the Gini coefficient. Repertoire networks linked the top 5000 CDR3 amino acid sequences whenever two sequences differed by an edit distance of one. For TRB CDR3 amino acid sequences, GLIPH2 was used to predict antigen specificity groups and MHC restriction. Known CMV, EBV, HIV or tissue antigen associations were flagged by matching CDR3 amino acid sequences against VDJdb and McPAS-TCR. Pre-ART, post-ART and control groups were compared with Wilcoxon signed-rank tests and Holm-Bonferroni correction. Imported from immuneACCESS, the table was reduced by TCRdb to in-frame sequences with V and J called. These copies leave out some clones; in studies compared against another copy, an unresolved V gene accounts for under half, and the cause of the remainder is not known. From that table come the V and J calls and clone size; the DNA was used to work out D and trimming. The sample profile shows around 26,000 clones; approximately 78% of them were found once. Around 13% of the sample is taken by the ten largest.

Broad study findings and their caveats: Because pre-ART samples had limited cell numbers, unsorted PBMC were profiled rather than sorted CD4+ and CD8+ T cells. At every time point, the repertoire was dominated by expanded TRB clones first identified before ART initiation, although this dominance fluctuated and, in many PLHIV, declined after ART. Narrower CDR3 length ranges were observed in HIV repertoires than in controls, and an antigen-experienced repertoire with only a slight naive shift after ART was suggested by the network structure. Starting ART was linked to a significant rise in TRB diversity, yet even after long-term ART the diversity remained significantly lower than in transplant donor controls. Limited PBMC availability meant only the TCR beta chain was sequenced, without alpha chain pairing. No data were available on ART adherence, viral resistance or therapy changes, limiting inferences about post-ART repertoire changes. The samples span the years 2004 to 2017, and the ART regimens used at that time may not be as effective as current regimens.

The source was unsorted PBMCs, collected 2.9 years after starting antiretroviral therapy. The origin of this receptor is a man aged 45-65 years with HIV.

The CDR3 region has the sequence CASSLSRDSLYNEQFF. The DNA sequence is as follows: TGTGCCAGCAGCTTATCCCGGGACAGCCTATACAATGAGCAGTTCTTC. The V and J segments used are TRBV9 and TRBJ2-1; 7 nucleotides in the junction match TRBD1. V is pruned by 4 bases and J by 4 bases, leaving 11 bases of the junction without a gene match. Its CDR3 holds 16 amino acids, cysteine through phenylalanine. Of the read, only the CDR3 DNA is kept; its 48 bases are in frame from base 1. Sequences SGDLS (CDR1) and YYNGEE (CDR2) are obtained from the germline V gene. The entire variable domain, with the stretches around the CDR3 drawn from the reference TRBV9 and TRBJ2-1 proteins, is DSGVTQTPKHLITATGQRVTLRCSPRSGDLSVYWYQQSLDQGLQFLIQYYNGEERAKGNILERFSAQQFPDLHSELNLSSLELGDSALYFCASSLSRDSLYNEQFFGPGTRLTVL.